This T cell receptor (beta chain) was identified in a study of blood T cell repertoires in COVID-19. Study details: Collection of acute and convalescent COVID-19 samples took place in the United States, Italy and Spain.

V shed 9 bases and J shed 6 bases, with 17 bases lying between them. The length of the CDR3 is 13 residues. The germline CDR1 and CDR2 sequences are LGHDT and YNNKEL (reference sequence). Methods used by the authors: Reference gene primer amplification in the assay estimated nucleated cell counts. Assay used: immunoSEQ multiplex PCR; TCRdb lists only in-frame clones, some missing. That table furnishes V, J and clone size, whereas the DNA furnished D and trimming. This table has over 150,000 clones, around four fifths appearing once. The sequence was collected from a man in his sixties or seventies with acute or convalescent COVID-19. Sequencing used peripheral blood. The chain employs TRBV3-1 (or the pseudogene TRBV3-2) and TRBJ1-2; the D gene is possibly TRBD1 (5 bases). The DNA for the CDR3 is TGTGCCAGTGGGGCGCTGGGGCCTCATGGCTACACCTTC. Amino acid sequence: CASGALGPHGYTF.